A single sample is the source of the 2 T cell receptor beta chains below, sequenced in a study of T cell clonotyping in hematopoietic cell transplantation. Here immunoSEQ multiplex PCR was the method, and the copy in TCRdb shows in-frame clones only, minus some. The sample holds 40,000 to 55,000 clones, roughly 94% seen once. Sequencing was done on a sample of peripheral blood mononuclear cells. The receptors were sampled from a woman aged 50 to 65 in good health. Some clones in this sample may be carry-over from other donors' samples.

This rearrangement joins TRBV5-4 to TRBJ1-6, with a weak D call TRBD1 (5 bases). Trimming shortened V by 2 bases and J by 9 bases, and 12 bases separated the two germline ends. CDR3 size: 14 residues. Looked up from germline, CDR1 is SGHNT and CDR2 is YYREEE (reference sequence). The CDR3 spells CASSLAGRASPLHF. CDR3 in DNA: TGTGCCAGCAGCTTAGCAGGGAGGGCTTCACCCCTCCACTTT.

V gene TRBV4-2 combines with J gene TRBJ1-3; the D is unclear. The germline CDR1 and CDR2 sequences are LGHNA and YNFKEQ. The V end lost 1 base, the J end lost 4 bases, and 5 bases lay between the germline ends. The CDR3 is 13 residues long. CDR3 residues: CASSQGPGNTIYF. The CDR3 DNA reads as TGTGCCAGCAGCCAAGGGCCCGGAAACACCATATATTTT.